The source of this TCR beta chain is a study of blood T cell repertoires in COVID-19. Study context: Both acute and convalescent COVID-19 samples were obtained from the United States, Italy and Spain. Nucleic acid was either cDNA or gDNA, and it came from T cells, B-cell-depleted T cells, or PBMCs.

How the authors handled the data: Reference gene primer amplification in the assay estimated nucleated cell counts. Generated by immunoSEQ multiplex PCR, the TCRdb table keeps only in-frame clones and is missing some. Clone size and the V and J calls come from that table; the DNA yielded D and trimming. The data contain more than 50,000 clones, roughly 90% of them seen just once; the ten biggest clones take up approximately 1.6%. Sample: peripheral blood. This TCR derives from a human donor in a cohort sampled during active COVID-19.

In DNA, the CDR3 is TGTGCCAGCAGCCAACCGTTCAACAGGTACCAAGAGACCCAGTACTTC. Encoded protein: CASSQPFNRYQETQYF. This chain connects TRBV4-2 to TRBJ2-5, with D perhaps matching TRBD1 (5 bases). Trimming stripped 2 bases from V and 0 bases from J, with 13 bases between. The CDR3 loop spans 16 amino acids. The germline V gene has CDR1 LGHNA and CDR2 YNFKEQ.